The rows below give T cell receptor beta chains drawn from one sample of a study of long-term antiretroviral therapy in people with HIV. Only in-frame clones appear in the TCRdb table, and some are missing; sequencing was by immunoSEQ multiplex PCR. Among about 20,000 clones listed, 80% were seen once. This specimen consisted of unsorted PBMCs, obtained 2.9 years after starting antiretroviral therapy. Every receptor here comes from a woman aged 30 to 39 with HIV. CDR3s leave out the opening cysteine and the closing phenylalanine or tryptophan. Each record gives: clone size, J gene, V gene, CDR3 length, D gene, CDR3 protein. D genes are given only for firm matches. Size tells how often a clone was seen (once, few, many) or the class of an expanded clone, and some rows leave it out.

clone size: .; J gene: TRBJ2-7; V gene: TRBV29-1; CDR3 length: 13; D gene: .; CDR3 protein: SVGDSWGPDYEQY
clone size: .; J gene: TRBJ1-5; V gene: TRBV19; CDR3 length: 14; D gene: .; CDR3 protein: ASSRLGVGGNQPQH
clone size: once; J gene: TRBJ2-1; V gene: TRBV7-8; CDR3 length: 12; D gene: .; CDR3 protein: ASRTTGNYNEQF
clone size: .; J gene: TRBJ2-1; V gene: TRBV19; CDR3 length: 15; D gene: TRBD2; CDR3 protein: ASSTNYLAGGYNEQF
clone size: .; J gene: TRBJ2-3; V gene: TRBV10-2; CDR3 length: 12; D gene: .; CDR3 protein: ASSEILTTDTQY
clone size: .; J gene: TRBJ1-2; V gene: TRBV30; CDR3 length: 10; D gene: .; CDR3 protein: AWGGRTGGYT
clone size: .; J gene: TRBJ2-5; V gene: TRBV11-2; CDR3 length: 14; D gene: TRBD2; CDR3 protein: ASSLVISGGGETQY
clone size: .; J gene: TRBJ1-4; V gene: TRBV4-1; CDR3 length: 13; D gene: .; CDR3 protein: ASSQSGLSGEKLF
clone size: .; J gene: TRBJ1-2; V gene: TRBV28; CDR3 length: 10; D gene: .; CDR3 protein: AGGRGSSGYT
clone size: few; J gene: TRBJ2-3; V gene: TRBV5-6; CDR3 length: 12; D gene: TRBD2; CDR3 protein: ASSWGGTTDTQY
clone size: .; J gene: TRBJ1-1; V gene: TRBV19; CDR3 length: 15; D gene: TRBD1; CDR3 protein: ASRTGQATPLNTEAF
clone size: .; J gene: TRBJ2-3; V gene: TRBV5-4; CDR3 length: 11; D gene: .; CDR3 protein: ASSSDSTDTQY
clone size: .; J gene: TRBJ1-6; V gene: TRBV11-2; CDR3 length: 13; D gene: .; CDR3 protein: ASSDRRGQQSPLH
clone size: .; J gene: TRBJ1-2; V gene: TRBV7-9; CDR3 length: 14; D gene: TRBD1; CDR3 protein: ASSSWGQGANYGYT
clone size: .; J gene: TRBJ1-1; V gene: TRBV10-3; CDR3 length: 14; D gene: .; CDR3 protein: AISESGGSSNTEAF
clone size: .; J gene: TRBJ2-3; V gene: TRBV2; CDR3 length: 13; D gene: TRBD2; CDR3 protein: ASSASGGAVDTQY
clone size: .; J gene: TRBJ2-3; V gene: TRBV5-1; CDR3 length: 14; D gene: .; CDR3 protein: ASSPTGGGGTDTQY
clone size: .; J gene: TRBJ2-3; V gene: TRBV2; CDR3 length: 13; D gene: .; CDR3 protein: ASDTTALGTDTQY
clone size: .; J gene: TRBJ2-7; V gene: TRBV30; CDR3 length: 8; D gene: .; CDR3 protein: AWTGQRIY
clone size: .; J gene: TRBJ1-5; V gene: TRBV2; CDR3 length: 13; D gene: .; CDR3 protein: ASKKTAESNQPQH
clone size: .; J gene: TRBJ2-1; V gene: TRBV7-3; CDR3 length: 12; D gene: TRBD2; CDR3 protein: ASSDRTRGDEQF
clone size: .; J gene: TRBJ2-4; V gene: TRBV6-1; CDR3 length: 11; D gene: .; CDR3 protein: ASSGRRGNIQY
clone size: .; J gene: TRBJ1-1; V gene: TRBV5-4; CDR3 length: 13; D gene: .; CDR3 protein: ASSFTNQRTDRAF
clone size: .; J gene: TRBJ1-2; V gene: TRBV11-2; CDR3 length: 12; D gene: TRBD1; CDR3 protein: ASSLIDRGIGYT
clone size: once; J gene: TRBJ2-7; V gene: TRBV5-6; CDR3 length: 13; D gene: .; CDR3 protein: ASSLFSIGNYEQY
clone size: once; J gene: TRBJ2-5; V gene: TRBV18; CDR3 length: 12; D gene: .; CDR3 protein: ASSQRQGGETQY
clone size: .; J gene: TRBJ1-2; V gene: TRBV5-5; CDR3 length: 12; D gene: TRBD1; CDR3 protein: ASSMGTATYGYT
clone size: .; J gene: TRBJ2-3; V gene: TRBV2; CDR3 length: 11; D gene: .; CDR3 protein: ASSVRETDTQY
clone size: .; J gene: TRBJ1-2; V gene: TRBV6-1; CDR3 length: 12; D gene: TRBD1; CDR3 protein: ASSETGQGGGYT